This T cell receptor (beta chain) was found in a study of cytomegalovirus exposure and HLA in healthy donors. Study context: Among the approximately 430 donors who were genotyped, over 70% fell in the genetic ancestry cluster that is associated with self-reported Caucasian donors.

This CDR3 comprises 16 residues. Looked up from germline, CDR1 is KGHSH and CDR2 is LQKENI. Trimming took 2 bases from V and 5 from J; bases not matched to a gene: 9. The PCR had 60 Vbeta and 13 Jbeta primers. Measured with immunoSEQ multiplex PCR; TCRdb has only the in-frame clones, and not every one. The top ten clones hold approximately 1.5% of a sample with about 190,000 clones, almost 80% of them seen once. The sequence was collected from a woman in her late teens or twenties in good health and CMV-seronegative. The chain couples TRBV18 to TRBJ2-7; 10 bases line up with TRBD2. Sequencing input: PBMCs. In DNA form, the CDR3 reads TGTGCCAGCTCACCATGGGCTAGCGGGAGCCCCCACGAGCAGTACTTC. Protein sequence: CASSPWASGSPHEQYF.